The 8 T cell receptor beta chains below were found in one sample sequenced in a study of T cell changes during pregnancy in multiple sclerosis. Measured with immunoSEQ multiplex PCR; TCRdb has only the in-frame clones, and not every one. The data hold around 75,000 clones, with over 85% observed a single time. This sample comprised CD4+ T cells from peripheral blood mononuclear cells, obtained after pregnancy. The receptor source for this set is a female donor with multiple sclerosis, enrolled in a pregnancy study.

The CDR3 DNA sequence: TGCGCCAGCAGCTTGGTTCCGGGATCCTACGAGCAGTACTTC. Its protein is CASSLVPGSYEQYF. This chain links TRBV5-1 with TRBJ2-7; maybe TRBD2 (5 bases). V was pared by 0 bases and J by 1 base, with 8 bases between. The CDR3 totals 14 residues. Germline CDR1 reads SGHRS; CDR2 reads YFSETQ.

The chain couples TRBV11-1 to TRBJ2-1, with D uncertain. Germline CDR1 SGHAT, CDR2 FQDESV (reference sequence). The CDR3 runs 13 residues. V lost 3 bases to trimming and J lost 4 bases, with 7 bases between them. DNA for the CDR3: TGTGCCAGCAGCTTTATCGCGTACAATGAGCAGTTCTTC. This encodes CASSFIAYNEQFF.

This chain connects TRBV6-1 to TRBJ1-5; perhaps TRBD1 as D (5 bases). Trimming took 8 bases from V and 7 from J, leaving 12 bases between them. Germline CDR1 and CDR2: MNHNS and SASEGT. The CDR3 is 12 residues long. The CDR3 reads CASGAGRQPQHF. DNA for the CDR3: TGTGCCAGCGGGGCAGGGCGCCAGCCCCAGCATTTT.

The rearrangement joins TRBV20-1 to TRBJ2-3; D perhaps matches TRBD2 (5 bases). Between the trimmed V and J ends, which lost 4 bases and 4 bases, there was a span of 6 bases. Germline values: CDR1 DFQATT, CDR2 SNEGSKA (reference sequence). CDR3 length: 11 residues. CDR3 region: CSATSPDTQYF. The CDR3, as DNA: TGCAGTGCTACTAGCCCAGATACGCAGTATTTT.

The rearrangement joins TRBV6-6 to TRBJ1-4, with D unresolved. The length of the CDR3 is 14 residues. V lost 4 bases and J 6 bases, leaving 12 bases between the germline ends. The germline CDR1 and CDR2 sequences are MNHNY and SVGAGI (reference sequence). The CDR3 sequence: CASSSRLFDEKLFF. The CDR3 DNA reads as TGTGCCAGCAGTTCTCGGTTATTCGATGAAAAACTGTTTTTT.

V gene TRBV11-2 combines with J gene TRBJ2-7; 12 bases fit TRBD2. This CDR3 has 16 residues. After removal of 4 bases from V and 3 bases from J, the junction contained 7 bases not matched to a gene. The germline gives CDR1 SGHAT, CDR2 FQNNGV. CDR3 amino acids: CASSSLTSGRSYEQYF. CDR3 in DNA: TGTGCCAGCAGCTCCCTGACTAGCGGGAGAAGCTACGAGCAGTACTTC.

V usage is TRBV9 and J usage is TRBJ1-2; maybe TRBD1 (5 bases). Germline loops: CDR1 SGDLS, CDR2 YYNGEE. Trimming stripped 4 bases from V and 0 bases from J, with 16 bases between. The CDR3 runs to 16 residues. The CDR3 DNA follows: TGTGCCAGCAGCCCCCTGCCGGGGGGAGCTAACTATGGCTACACCTTC. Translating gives CASSPLPGGANYGYTF.

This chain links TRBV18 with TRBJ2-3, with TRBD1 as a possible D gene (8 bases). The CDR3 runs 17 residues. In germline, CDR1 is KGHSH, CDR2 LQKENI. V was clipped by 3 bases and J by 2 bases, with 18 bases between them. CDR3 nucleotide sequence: TGTGCCAGCTCACCCAGGGGGCGGGAGAGGTACACAGATACGCAGTATTTT. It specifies CASSPRGRERYTDTQYF.